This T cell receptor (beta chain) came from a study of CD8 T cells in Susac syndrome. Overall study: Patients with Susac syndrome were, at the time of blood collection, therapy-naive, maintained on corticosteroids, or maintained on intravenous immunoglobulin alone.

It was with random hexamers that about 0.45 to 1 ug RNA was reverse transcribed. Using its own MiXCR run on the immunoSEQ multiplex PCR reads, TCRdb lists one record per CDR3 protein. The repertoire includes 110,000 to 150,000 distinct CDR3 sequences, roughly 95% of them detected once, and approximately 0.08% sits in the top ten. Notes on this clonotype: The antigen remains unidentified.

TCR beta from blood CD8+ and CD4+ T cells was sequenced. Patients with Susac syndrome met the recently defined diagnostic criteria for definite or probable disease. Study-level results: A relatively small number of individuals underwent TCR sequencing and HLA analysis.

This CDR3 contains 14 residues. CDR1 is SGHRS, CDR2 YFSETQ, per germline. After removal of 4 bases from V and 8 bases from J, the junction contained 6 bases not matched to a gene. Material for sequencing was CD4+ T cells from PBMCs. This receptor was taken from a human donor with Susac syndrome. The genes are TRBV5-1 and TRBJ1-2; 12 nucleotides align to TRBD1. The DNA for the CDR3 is TGCGCCAGCAGCCCGGGACAGGGGGCTGTGGGCTACACCTTC. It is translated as CASSPGQGAVGYTF.